Below are 18 T cell receptor beta chains sequenced from a single sample in a study of OX40 agonist ivuxolimab in advanced cancers. TCRdb keeps only in-frame clones here, not all; method: immunoSEQ multiplex PCR. The profile shows about 19,000 clones, roughly 78% of them singletons. This specimen consisted of CD4+ or CD8+ T cells sorted from blood, obtained in a trial of the OX40 agonist ivuxolimab. The receptor source for this set is an adult with an advanced solid tumor such as melanoma, head and neck, liver or kidney cancer.

This clone was seen a handful of times. The same CDR3 can be traced to other DNA sequences in this sample. J is TRBJ1-5 and V is TRBV19; a possible D gene is TRBD1 (5 bases). V shed 1 base and J shed 7 bases, with 8 bases lying between them. The germline V gene has CDR1 LNHDA and CDR2 SQIVND (reference sequence). The length of the CDR3 is 13 residues. The DNA for the CDR3 is TGTGCCAGTAGTATAGTGAGGGGACAGCCCCAGCATTTT. Amino acids: CASSIVRGQPQHF.

The V and J genes are TRBV4-2 and TRBJ2-1; 7 nucleotides match TRBD1. CDR1 LGHNA and CDR2 YNFKEQ come from the germline V gene. This CDR3 has 13 amino acids. V trimming: 0 bases; J trimming: 8 bases; junction bases outside the gene matches: 1. DNA of the CDR3: TGTGCCAGCAGCCAAGAAGGGGGCCATGAGCAGTTCTTC. Translated: CASSQEGGHEQFF.

This clone occurred a few times. The chain links TRBV9 to TRBJ2-2; weak D call: TRBD1 (6 bases). This CDR3 comprises 16 residues. From germline, CDR1 is SGDLS and CDR2 YYNGEE. V was shortened by 4 bases and J by 3 bases, with 16 bases between the two germline ends. CDR3 in amino acids: CASSPGQVLYTGELFF. CDR3 DNA: TGTGCCAGCAGCCCGGGACAAGTTCTTTACACCGGGGAGCTGTTTTTT.

J is TRBJ2-7 and V is TRBV5-1, with D tentatively TRBD2 (7 bases). Germline V gene lookup returns CDR1 SGHRS and CDR2 YFSETQ. The CDR3 has 15 residues. V was cut by 1 base and J by 3 bases, with 14 bases left in between. The CDR3: CASSLSGGGNYEQYF. In DNA form, the CDR3 reads TGCGCCAGCAGCTTGTCGGGGGGCGGAAACTACGAGCAGTACTTC.

The chain combines TRBV2 with TRBJ1-5, with D unclear. Trimming took 0 bases from V and 0 from J, leaving 9 bases between them. The length of the CDR3 is 16 residues. Per the germline V gene, CDR1 is SNHLY and CDR2 is FYNNEI. Here the CDR3 DNA reads TGTGCCAGCAGTGAAGCCCCGGATTATAGCAATCAGCCCCAGCATTTT. Encoded protein: CASSEAPDYSNQPQHF.

The V and J genes are TRBV12-5 and TRBJ2-7; 7 nucleotides line up with TRBD1. The CDR3 length is 15 residues. The junction had 6 bases not matched to a gene; V was cut back by 1 base and J by 3 bases. The germline V gene has CDR1 LGHNT and CDR2 FRNRAP. The CDR3 region has the DNA TGTGCTAGTGGTTTGGGACAGGGAGTGCGCTACGAGCAGTACTTC. Translated: CASGLGQGVRYEQYF.

The J gene is TRBJ1-5, the V gene TRBV12-5; perhaps TRBD1 as D (5 bases). Trimming removed 4 bases from V and 7 bases from J, with 14 bases in between. The CDR3 loop spans 14 amino acids. CDR1 is LGHNT and CDR2 is FRNRAP in the germline V gene. CDR3 residues: CASGSLSGDQPQHF. Written as DNA, the CDR3 is TGTGCTAGTGGTTCCTTATCCGGGGACCAGCCCCAGCATTTT.

V and J are TRBV5-1 and TRBJ2-5, with D tentatively TRBD2 (6 bases). Trimming pared 1 base from V and 5 bases from J, leaving 15 bases between. The CDR3 spans 15 residues. The germline CDR1 and CDR2 sequences are SGHRS and YFSETQ. The CDR3 DNA is TGCGCCAGCAGCTTGCTTGGGACCCGGGGGGAGACCCAGTACTTC. Its protein product is CASSLLGTRGETQYF.

As regards this clone: Other DNA sequences in this sample translate to the same CDR3. This chain uses TRBV9 with TRBJ2-3, with D uncertain. Deletions cut 2 bases from V and 3 bases from J, with 7 bases between. The germline CDR1 and CDR2 sequences are SGDLS and YYNGEE. The CDR3 consists of 13 residues. The CDR3 here is CASSVGSTDTQYF. The CDR3 DNA sequence: TGTGCCAGCAGCGTCGGAAGTACAGATACGCAGTATTTT. Using reference TRBV9 and TRBJ2-3 for the parts outside the CDR3, the full variable domain is DSGVTQTPKHLITATGQRVTLRCSPRSGDLSVYWYQQSLDQGLQFLIQYYNGEERAKGNILERFSAQQFPDLHSELNLSSLELGDSALYFCASSVGSTDTQYFGPGTRLTVL.

The chain couples TRBV10-1 to TRBJ1-2; D ambiguous. Germline values: CDR1 WNHNN, CDR2 SYGVQD (reference sequence). The CDR3 has 13 residues. The V and J ends lost 0 bases and 0 bases respectively, with 2 bases between them. For the CDR3, the DNA is TGCGCCAGCAGTGAGTCGGCTAACTATGGCTACACCTTC. Amino acids: CASSESANYGYTF.

The V and J genes are TRBV4-2 and TRBJ2-7, with D perhaps matching TRBD1 (8 bases). Between the trimmed V and J ends, which lost 6 bases and 3 bases, there was a span of 15 bases. Germline V gene data show CDR1 as LGHNA and CDR2 as YNFKEQ. The CDR3 is 14 residues long. Here the CDR3 reads CASRGGTGDYEQYF. Written as DNA, the CDR3 is TGTGCCAGCAGGGGAGGGACAGGAGACTACGAGCAGTACTTC.

This chain connects TRBV10-2 to TRBJ2-3, with D perhaps matching TRBD2 (7 bases). CDR1 is WSHSY, CDR2 SAAADI, per germline. This CDR3 region has 15 residues. Trimming cost V 6 bases and J 5 bases, with 18 bases left between them. The CDR3 sequence is CASSERGGLVDTQYF. The DNA of the CDR3 is TGCGCCAGCAGCGAGAGGGGGGGGCTCGTAGATACGCAGTATTTT.

The chain is built from TRBV27 and TRBJ2-3; D tentatively fits TRBD1 or TRBD2 (6 bases each). Per the germline V gene, CDR1 is MNHEY and CDR2 is SMNVEV (reference sequence). The CDR3 runs to 17 residues. The V and J ends lost 5 bases and 1 base respectively, with 19 bases between them. The CDR3 nucleotides are TGTGCCAGCAGTATCCTCCAGAGGGGGGTCGGCACAGATACGCAGTATTTT. Translated, it gives CASSILQRGVGTDTQYF.

J is TRBJ2-7 and V is TRBV5-4, with D possibly being TRBD2 (6 bases). Between the trimmed V and J ends, which lost 0 bases and 3 bases, there was a span of 10 bases. The CDR3 extends over 14 amino acids. Germline CDR1 SGHNT, CDR2 YYREEE (reference sequence). CDR3 region: CASSLGGGSYEQYF. The DNA of the CDR3 is TGTGCCAGCAGCTTGGGCGGAGGGAGCTACGAGCAGTACTTC.

The J gene is TRBJ1-1, the V gene TRBV14; D uncertain. V lost 3 bases, J lost 6 bases, and 11 bases lay in between. The germline V gene has CDR1 SGHDN and CDR2 FVKESK. The CDR3 covers 13 residues. This chain's CDR3 is CASSHGEGSEAFF. CDR3 coding DNA: TGTGCCAGCAGCCATGGGGAAGGTTCTGAAGCTTTCTTT.

V is TRBV7-9 and J is TRBJ2-5, with 9 nucleotides matching TRBD1. Germline lookup yields CDR1 SEHNR and CDR2 FQNEAQ (reference sequence). Trimming took 2 bases from V and 7 from J; bases not matched to a gene: 11. This CDR3 contains 16 residues. The CDR3 sequence: CASSLSGTGTEGTQYF. The CDR3 coding sequence is TGTGCCAGCAGCTTATCCGGGACAGGGACCGAGGGGACCCAGTACTTC.

This chain links TRBV13 with TRBJ2-3; 11 bases fit TRBD1. Germline trimming cut 5 bases from V and 2 bases from J; bases unmatched to any gene: 15. Germline V gene data show CDR1 as PRHDT and CDR2 as FYEKMQ (reference sequence). This CDR3 contains 19 residues. CDR3 nucleotides: TGTGCCAGCAGCGGTCCGGGACAGGGGGTAAGGGAAAACACAGATACGCAGTATTTT. This sequence encodes CASSGPGQGVRENTDTQYF.

The genes are TRBV4-3 and TRBJ2-7, with a possible D match to TRBD2 (5 bases). This CDR3 spans 14 amino acids. V was clipped by 4 bases and J by 5 bases, with 15 bases between them. The germline CDR1 and CDR2 sequences are LGHNA and YSLEER. Here the CDR3 reads CASSPVRGHDEQYF. DNA for the CDR3: TGCGCCAGCAGCCCCGTTCGCGGGCACGACGAGCAGTACTTC.